A single sample gave rise to the 29 T cell receptor beta chains below, sequenced in a study of T cells after yellow fever vaccination. In TCRdb, the 5' RACE reads were re-called with MiXCR into one record per CDR3 protein. Among 500,000 to 550,000 distinct CDR3 sequences listed, just over 20% were seen once. Sequenced here: PBMCs, sampled 20 to 25 days after the first yellow fever vaccination. The receptors were gathered from a man between 18 and 35 years old who received the YFV17D yellow fever vaccine.

This clonotype was observed a few times. The chain recombines TRBV4-2 with TRBJ1-1; tentative D call: TRBD1 (5 bases). The ends were cut back, 4 bases at V and 8 bases at J, with 17 bases in the middle. Per the germline V gene, CDR1 is LGHNA and CDR2 is YNFKEQ. The CDR3 extends over 14 amino acids. The CDR3 DNA reads as TGTGCCAGCAGCCCCCGTAGCTGGGGACTCGAAGCTTTCTTT. It yields the protein CASSPRSWGLEAFF.

The V call is TRBV6-5, the J call TRBJ1-1; 8 bases are a match to TRBD1. Germline trimming cut 6 bases from V and 10 bases from J; bases unmatched to any gene: 7. The CDR3 consists of 12 residues. Germline CDR1 is MNHEY and CDR2 is SVGAGI. The CDR3 nucleotides are TGTGCCAGCAGGGGGACAGGAAATAGAGCTTTCTTT. Translated, it gives CASRGTGNRAFF.

This clonotype has only a few counts. The rearrangement joins TRBV10-3 to TRBJ2-2; no clear D. The CDR3 sequence is 11 residues long. V was pared by 3 bases and J by 5 bases, with 1 base between. In germline, CDR1 is ENHRY, CDR2 SYGVKD. CDR3 DNA: TGTGCCATCAGTGATACCGGGGAGCTGTTTTTT. Its translation is CAISDTGELFF.

This chain uses TRBV7-9 with TRBJ1-2, with 7 bases matching TRBD1. The V gene's germline CDR1 is SEHNR and CDR2 FQNEAQ (reference sequence). Losses at the gene ends were 0 bases for V and 4 bases for J; bases not matched to a gene: 5. This CDR3 is built from 15 residues. CDR3 in amino acids: CASSLADRVFYGYTF. The CDR3 DNA follows: TGTGCCAGCAGCTTAGCAGACAGGGTTTTCTATGGCTACACCTTC.

V and J are TRBV18 and TRBJ2-2; D is undetermined. The ends were cut back, 4 bases at V and 5 bases at J, with 5 bases in the middle. This CDR3 has 12 residues. Germline V gene lookup returns CDR1 KGHSH and CDR2 LQKENI. The CDR3 region has the DNA TGTGCCAGCTCACAAACAACCGGGGAGCTGTTTTTT. Its translation is CASSQTTGELFF.

The chain recombines TRBV5-1 with TRBJ1-1; D gene ambiguous. Germline assignment: CDR1 SGHRS and CDR2 YFSETQ. This CDR3 is built from 14 residues. V lost 4 bases and J lost 5, with 15 bases in between. CDR3 nucleotides: TGCGCCAGCAGCCCCAAAGAAGGGAGGACTGAAGCTTTCTTT. As protein: CASSPKEGRTEAFF.

V usage is TRBV3-1 and J usage is TRBJ2-5; D is tentatively TRBD1 or TRBD2 (5 bases each). Per germline, CDR1 LGHDT and CDR2 YNNKEL (reference sequence). V lost 1 base and J lost 1, with 10 bases in between. The CDR3 consists of 15 residues. CDR3 sequence reads: CASSQGPGPQETQYF. The CDR3 region has the DNA TGTGCCAGCAGCCAAGGACCGGGGCCCCAAGAGACCCAGTACTTC.

V gene TRBV12-3 or TRBV12-4 combines with J gene TRBJ2-2; no clear D gene. Trimming cost V 7 bases and J 2 bases, with 8 bases left between them. The CDR3 has 13 amino acids. The CDR3 coding sequence is TGTGCCAGCACTACGCTTAACACCGGGGAGCTGTTTTTT. This codes for CASTTLNTGELFF.

This rearrangement joins TRBV29-1 to TRBJ2-5; 7 nucleotides match TRBD1. Trimming removed 3 bases from V and 6 bases from J; junction bases left unmatched: 7. The CDR3 is 13 residues long. CDR1 is SQVTM, CDR2 ANQGSEA, per germline. The CDR3: CSVEGTVPKTQYF. The DNA of the CDR3 is TGCAGCGTTGAGGGGACAGTGCCGAAGACCCAGTACTTC. Full variable domain (rest looked up from reference TRBV29-1 and TRBJ2-5): SAVISQKPSRDICQRGTSLTIQCQVDSQVTMMFWYRQQPGQSLTLIATANQGSEATYESGFVIDKFPISRPNLTFSTLTVSNMSPEDSSIYLCSVEGTVPKTQYFGPGTRLLVL.

The chain couples TRBV11-2 to TRBJ2-5, with no clear D. The length of the CDR3 is 14 residues. V was clipped by 0 bases and J by 5 bases, with 10 bases between them. CDR1 is SGHAT, CDR2 FQNNGV, per germline. The CDR3 sequence: CASSLDNFRETQYF. The CDR3 nucleotides read TGTGCCAGCAGCTTAGATAATTTTAGGGAGACCCAGTACTTC.

This clonotype was seen only once. J is TRBJ2-6 and V is TRBV7-3; D is undetermined. This CDR3 contains 15 residues. The V gene lost 5 bases and the J gene lost 3 bases, with 11 bases spanning the gap. Germline V lookup: CDR1 SGHTA, CDR2 FQGTGA. DNA of the CDR3: TGTGCCAGCAGCAAGTTTGGGTTTGGGGCCAACGTCCTGACTTTC. Translation gives CASSKFGFGANVLTF.

Only one count was recorded for this clonotype. The gene calls are TRBV20-1 and TRBJ2-5, with D perhaps TRBD2 (5 bases). Germline assignment: CDR1 DFQATT and CDR2 SNEGSKA (reference sequence). Trimming shortened V by 3 bases and J by 7 bases, and 21 bases separated the two germline ends. This CDR3 contains 15 residues. The CDR3 spells CSARAFLLAGGTQYF. For the CDR3, the DNA is TGCAGTGCTAGGGCCTTTCTTCTGGCGGGTGGGACCCAGTACTTC.

This chain joins TRBV10-3 and TRBJ2-3; 9 bases match TRBD2. The CDR3 length is 15 residues. The V and J ends lost 8 bases and 6 bases, in that order; junction bases with no gene match: 12. Germline assignment: CDR1 ENHRY and CDR2 SYGVKD. CDR3 sequence: CAIGPQRGAADTQYF. The CDR3 bases are TGTGCCATCGGCCCTCAGCGGGGGGCCGCCGATACGCAGTATTTT.

V usage is TRBV3-1 and J usage is TRBJ2-1; D remains unclear. The CDR3 extends over 15 amino acids. Trimming left V 2 bases short and J 7 bases short, with 15 bases between. The germline gives CDR1 LGHDT, CDR2 YNNKEL (reference sequence). For the CDR3, the DNA is TGTGCCAGCAGCCAACCTCGGACGGACGTTAATGAGCAGTTCTTC. Amino acids: CASSQPRTDVNEQFF.

The rearrangement uses TRBV29-1 and TRBJ2-1; 10 nucleotides align to TRBD2. The CDR3 is made up of 14 amino acids. CDR1 is SQVTM and CDR2 is ANQGSEA in the germline V gene. The J segment lost 10 bases and the V segment lost 6 bases, leaving 12 bases of the junction unmatched. The CDR3 DNA reads TGCAGCGTGGTACTGGGAAGCGGGGGGGCCGAGCAGTTCTTC. Translation gives CSVVLGSGGAEQFF.

This chain connects TRBV12-3 or TRBV12-4 to TRBJ1-2, with D unresolved. Trimming removed 2 bases from V and 7 bases from J, with 14 bases in between. This CDR3 is 14 amino acids long. In DNA, the CDR3 is TGTGCCAGCAGTTTAAGCGTCCTCGGCGGTGGCTACACCTTC. Translated: CASSLSVLGGGYTF.

Points on this clonotype: Possible read error: a much larger clone is one base away. The rearrangement uses TRBV20-1 and TRBJ2-7; D gene uncertain. The CDR3 sequence is 12 residues long. Germline CDR1 DFQATT, CDR2 SNEGSKA (reference sequence). Trimming stripped 0 bases from V and 1 base from J, with 4 bases between. The CDR3 DNA follows: TGCAGTGCTAGAGAACGGTCCTACGAGCAGTACTTC. This sequence encodes CSARERSYEQYF.

In this sample, this clonotype turned up many times. The CDR3 region is CASSLGPLNTEAFF. CDR3 nucleotides: TGCGCCAGCAGCTTGGGACCTCTCAACACTGAAGCTTTCTTT. The chain links TRBV5-1 to TRBJ1-1; D is ambiguous. Trimming stripped 0 bases from V and 2 bases from J, with 8 bases between. The CDR3 runs to 14 residues. From germline, CDR1 is SGHRS and CDR2 YFSETQ.

The sample holds a few counts of this clonotype. V gene TRBV9 combines with J gene TRBJ2-5; perhaps D is TRBD1 or TRBD2 (5 bases each). The CDR3 is 16 residues long. Germline CDR1 and CDR2: SGDLS and YYNGEE. V was pared by 4 bases and J by 4 bases, with 20 bases between. CDR3 DNA sequence: TGTGCCAGCAGCCCGTTTCTGAGCGAGGGGAGAGAGACCCAGTACTTC. Translating it yields CASSPFLSEGRETQYF.

Ten or more counts support this clonotype. This chain joins TRBV28 and TRBJ1-4, with TRBD1 matching 7 bases. Trimming cost V 6 bases and J 7 bases; bases outside gene matches: 11. The length of the CDR3 is 15 residues. Germline V gene lookup returns CDR1 MDHEN and CDR2 SYDVKM. CDR3 amino acids: CASREDPYRGEKLFF. The DNA of the CDR3 is TGTGCCAGCAGGGAAGATCCATACAGGGGTGAAAAACTGTTTTTT.

This clonotype has a handful of counts. The chain is built from TRBV4-2 and TRBJ2-6, with 7 bases lining up with TRBD1. The CDR3 is 16 residues long. With 0 bases clipped from V and 4 bases from J, the junction kept 3 bases outside the gene matches. Germline CDR1 is LGHNA and CDR2 is YNFKEQ. In DNA, the CDR3 is TGTGCCAGCAGCCAAGATCCGGGACAGGGGGCCAACGTCCTGACTTTC. It is translated as CASSQDPGQGANVLTF.

This clonotype was detected many times. This rearrangement joins TRBV11-2 to TRBJ1-1; D gene ambiguous. The germline V gene has CDR1 SGHAT and CDR2 FQNNGV. This CDR3 is 13 amino acids long. V dropped 5 bases and J dropped 1 base, with 8 bases sitting between them. In DNA, the CDR3 is TGTGCCAGCAGCACCTTGGGGAACACTGAAGCTTTCTTT. It specifies CASSTLGNTEAFF.

As DNA, the CDR3 is TGCACCGCGGGGGGGGCCAGACAGGGTTCAGAGACCCAGTACTTC. Translated: CTAGGARQGSETQYF. The genes are TRBV20-1 and TRBJ2-5; TRBD2 agrees at 9 bases. CDR1 and CDR2 from the germline V gene are DFQATT and SNEGSKA (reference sequence). The CDR3 spans 15 residues.

The chain couples TRBV4-2 to TRBJ2-7; 9 positions match TRBD1. The CDR3 loop spans 14 amino acids. With 4 bases clipped from V and 7 bases from J, the junction kept 8 bases outside the gene matches. CDR1 and CDR2 (germline): LGHNA, YNFKEQ. The CDR3 spells CASSPGQGWGEQYF. CDR3 in DNA: TGTGCCAGCAGCCCGGGACAGGGCTGGGGAGAGCAGTACTTC.

The gene calls are TRBV7-6 and TRBJ2-7, with a weak D call TRBD2 (5 bases). From germline, CDR1 is SGHVS and CDR2 FNYEAQ. V lost 5 bases and J 1 base, leaving 9 bases between the germline ends. This CDR3 has 13 residues. The CDR3 sequence is CASSHRDSYEQYF. In DNA, the CDR3 is TGTGCCAGCAGCCACCGGGATTCCTACGAGCAGTACTTC.

A few counts support this clonotype. The rearrangement joins TRBV14 to TRBJ1-5; no reliable D call. CDR1 and CDR2 from the germline V gene are SGHDN and FVKESK. The ends were cut back, 2 bases at V and 1 base at J, with 6 bases in the middle. The CDR3 is made up of 14 amino acids. In DNA, the CDR3 is TGTGCCAGCAGCCAAAGCGCGAGCAATCAGCCCCAGCATTTT. It is translated as CASSQSASNQPQHF.

This clonotype was counted only a few times. This chain uses TRBV5-1 with TRBJ1-1; D remains unclear. The CDR3 runs 15 residues. Looked up from germline, CDR1 is SGHRS and CDR2 is YFSETQ. V was clipped by 4 bases and J by 0 bases, with 13 bases between them. The CDR3 DNA sequence: TGCGCCAGCAGCCTCGACATTGGGATGAACACTGAAGCTTTCTTT. Its protein product is CASSLDIGMNTEAFF. Full variable domain (remainder filled in from reference TRBV5-1 and TRBJ1-1): KAGVTQTPRYLIKTRGQQVTLSCSPISGHRSVSWYQQTPGQGLQFLFEYFSETQRNKGNFPGRFSGRQFSNSRSEMNVSTLELGDSALYLCASSLDIGMNTEAFFGQGTRLTVV.

This clonotype was recorded a few times. The V and J genes are TRBV10-1 and TRBJ2-5, with a weak D call TRBD1 (5 bases). Trimming took off 4 bases at V and 2 bases at J, with 14 bases between the two ends. The length of the CDR3 is 15 residues. Germline CDR1 and CDR2: WNHNN and SYGVQD (reference sequence). CDR3 residues: CASSGGASPQETQYF. CDR3 nucleotide sequence: TGCGCCAGCAGTGGTGGGGCTAGTCCACAAGAGACCCAGTACTTC.

This clonotype was found a few times. The chain carries TRBV6-5 and TRBJ2-1; tentatively, D is TRBD1 (5 bases). The CDR3 totals 15 residues. Germline CDR1 and CDR2: MNHEY and SVGAGI. Between the trimmed V and J ends, which lost 5 bases and 9 bases, there was a span of 20 bases. Here the CDR3 reads CASSRMVRGSGEQFF. The CDR3 bases are TGTGCCAGCAGTAGGATGGTAAGGGGTTCCGGTGAGCAGTTCTTC.